The 10 T cell receptor beta chains in this list originate from one sample, sequenced in a study of regulatory T cells in long-lasting Graves disease. Specified time point: newly diagnosed GD, antithyroid drugs for less than 3 months. From RNA extracted from PBMCs, the TCR library was made. With iRepertoire HTBI primers and Arm-PCR of CDR3 regions, TCR beta libraries were built. TCRdb re-derived calls from the multiplex PCR reads in MiXCR, one entry per CDR3 protein. This sample has 200,000 to 250,000 distinct CDR3 sequences, with roughly 19% found just once. These records were also assigned to another study, of T cells in Graves' hyperthyroidism and ophthalmopathy.

The sample consisted of peripheral blood mononuclear cells (PBMCs), taken at new diagnosis, from a patient treated with antithyroid drugs. These receptor sequences come from a woman in her twenties or thirties with Graves disease.

The genes are TRBV9 and TRBJ2-5, with 7 bases identical to TRBD2. V shed 4 bases, J shed 6 bases, and the junction held 6 bases outside the gene matches. The CDR3 has 13 residues. The germline gives CDR1 SGDLS, CDR2 YYNGEE. The DNA of the CDR3 is TGTGCCAGCAGCCCCCCGGGAGGCAAGACCCAGTACTTC. This translates into CASSPPGGKTQYF.

This clonotype has ten or more counts. V is TRBV19 and J is TRBJ2-2, with 11 bases fitting TRBD2. Trimming removed 3 bases from V and 4 bases from J; junction bases left unmatched: 10. The CDR3 has 18 amino acids. Germline V gene sequence: CDR1 LNHDA, CDR2 SQIVND (reference sequence). The CDR3 nucleotides read TGTGCCAGTAGTATCCTCTTTAGCGGGGGGGCGCGCACCGGGGAGCTGTTTTTT. Translated: CASSILFSGGARTGELFF.

This clonotype was detected many times. J is TRBJ1-4 and V is TRBV27, with a possible D match to TRBD1 (5 bases). Germline CDR1 and CDR2: MNHEY and SMNVEV (reference sequence). V lost 2 bases, J lost 8 bases, and 15 bases lay in between. The length of the CDR3 is 15 residues. The CDR3 loop reads CASSLAPGSGEKLFF. Here the CDR3 DNA reads TGTGCCAGCAGTTTAGCCCCAGGGAGCGGGGAAAAACTGTTTTTT.

In this sample, this clonotype turned up many times. Here the CDR3 DNA reads TGTGCCAGCAGTTGGGGCACAGATACGCAGTATTTT. It encodes CASSWGTDTQYF. This chain joins TRBV27 and TRBJ2-3; D uncertain. V lost 4 bases and J 1 base, leaving 3 bases between the germline ends. This CDR3 spans 12 amino acids. Germline V CDR1 and CDR2: MNHEY, SMNVEV (reference sequence).

This clonotype was found once. This likely came from a read error, as a far larger clone is one base away. The chain has TRBV7-8 and TRBJ2-1; unclear D gene. Per the germline V gene, CDR1 is SGHVS and CDR2 is FQNEAQ. This CDR3 spans 14 amino acids. The DNA of the CDR3 is TGTGCCAGCAGTGATGAACGACGCCACAATGAGCAGTCCTTC. Translated, it gives CASSDERRHNEQSF.

This clonotype was seen repeatedly, ten times or more. The V call is TRBV7-9, the J call TRBJ2-5, with D possibly called TRBD1 or TRBD2 (5 bases each). CDR1 is SEHNR and CDR2 is FQNEAQ in the germline V gene (reference sequence). CDR3 length: 14 amino acids. Trimming cost V 3 bases and J 4 bases, with 12 bases left between them. This chain's CDR3 is CASSFGAGTETQYF. The CDR3 bases are TGTGCCAGCAGCTTTGGCGCAGGGACAGAGACCCAGTACTTC.

This clonotype was recorded many times. The rearrangement joins TRBV6-1 to TRBJ1-4, with a weak D call TRBD1 (6 bases). The CDR3 consists of 13 residues. Germline CDR1 is MNHNS and CDR2 is SASEGT. Deletions cut 4 bases from V and 6 bases from J, with 9 bases between. The CDR3 nucleotides read TGTGCCAGCAGTGGCAGGGGACATGAAAAACTGTTTTTT. Translated: CASSGRGHEKLFF.

This clonotype was recorded at least ten times. This rearrangement joins TRBV6-1 to TRBJ1-1, with 7 bases fitting TRBD1. Germline V lookup: CDR1 MNHNS, CDR2 SASEGT. The V and J ends lost 7 bases and 4 bases, in that order; junction bases with no gene match: 18. There are 17 residues in the CDR3. The CDR3 DNA reads as TGTGCCAGCACCGACCGCGGAGTAGGGGGCCGGGGCACTGAAGCTTTCTTT. This codes for CASTDRGVGGRGTEAFF.

The chain carries TRBV28 and TRBJ1-6; D is unclear. The CDR3 is 15 amino acids. V lost 6 bases to trimming and J lost 3 bases, with 12 bases between them. Germline lookup yields CDR1 MDHEN and CDR2 SYDVKM. The CDR3 sequence is CASSPPTGYNSPLHF. In DNA form, the CDR3 reads TGTGCCAGCAGCCCCCCGACGGGCTATAATTCACCCCTCCACTTT.

This clonotype was observed many times. The V and J genes are TRBV12-3 or TRBV12-4 and TRBJ1-2; no reliable D call. CDR3 size: 13 residues. The V end was cut by 10 bases, the J end by 10 bases, with 22 bases between. This CDR3 reads CATAIQRRQPYTF. In nucleotides, the CDR3 is TGTGCCACCGCCATCCAGAGGCGGCAGCCCTACACCTTC.